These 6 T cell receptor beta chains were sequenced from one sample in a study of blood T cell repertoires in COVID-19. Profiled with immunoSEQ multiplex PCR; TCRdb holds only in-frame clones, not every one. Of 150,000 to 200,000 clones detected, roughly four fifths appear once; the ten largest clones hold around 7.3%. Sequencing was performed on peripheral blood. All receptors derive from a woman in her 70s with COVID-19, enrolled during active disease.

This clone was observed once. The V and J genes are TRBV28 and TRBJ1-6, with no clear D. CDR3 length: 11 residues. Looked up from germline, CDR1 is MDHEN and CDR2 is SYDVKM. Trimming shortened V by 6 bases and J by 7 bases, and 4 bases separated the two germline ends. CDR3 sequence: CASSSNSPLHF. CDR3 in DNA: TGTGCCAGCAGCTCGAATTCACCCCTCCACTTT.

The chain joins TRBV24-1 to TRBJ2-2; the match to TRBD1 covers 9 bases. This CDR3 is built from 16 residues. Trimming removed 3 bases from V and 5 bases from J; junction bases left unmatched: 6. CDR1 KGHDR and CDR2 SFDVKD come from the germline V gene. CDR3 protein: CATSDPGTGKTGELFF. The CDR3 coding sequence is TGTGCCACCAGTGATCCCGGGACAGGGAAGACCGGGGAGCTGTTTTTT.

The gene calls are TRBV5-1 and TRBJ2-2; 9 nucleotides match TRBD1. CDR1 and CDR2 (germline): SGHRS, YFSETQ. This CDR3 is 16 amino acids long. Trimming at V came to 0 bases and at J to 3 bases, leaving 3 bases not matched to a gene. CDR3 residues: CASSLVQGADTGELFF. For the CDR3, the DNA is TGCGCCAGCAGCTTGGTACAGGGGGCGGACACCGGGGAGCTGTTTTTT.

The chain recombines TRBV27 with TRBJ2-7; TRBD2 agrees at 15 bases. The CDR3 has 17 residues. CDR1 and CDR2 (germline): MNHEY, SMNVEV (reference sequence). V dropped 4 bases and J dropped 5; count of bases not matched to a gene: 9. The CDR3 bases are TGTGCCAGCAGTTCCCGGACTAGCGGGAGGGCCATAGACGAGCAGTACTTC. It specifies CASSSRTSGRAIDEQYF.

The chain recombines TRBV5-1 with TRBJ2-3, with D perhaps TRBD2 (6 bases). V was clipped by 0 bases and J by 4 bases, with 15 bases between them. Germline V CDR1 and CDR2: SGHRS, YFSETQ. The CDR3 sequence is 16 residues long. This CDR3 is CASSLGVTGAPDTQYF. CDR3 DNA: TGCGCCAGCAGCTTGGGGGTTACGGGAGCCCCAGATACGCAGTATTTT.

V is TRBV29-1 and J is TRBJ1-1, with TRBD1 matching 7 bases. Germline values: CDR1 SQVTM, CDR2 ANQGSEA. Losses at the gene ends were 4 bases for V and 4 bases for J; bases not matched to a gene: 18. CDR3 length: 17 residues. The CDR3 region is CSVVKTGSVWGGTEAFF. The CDR3 DNA follows: TGCAGCGTTGTGAAGACAGGGAGCGTTTGGGGCGGCACTGAAGCTTTCTTT.